This T cell receptor (beta chain) was sequenced during a study of cytotoxic CD8 clonotypes in ibrutinib-treated CLL. Study in general: Enrolment comprised eleven to twelve relapsed/refractory and more than 14 treatment-naive patients; 17 to 18 were IGHV unmutated. Study-wide findings and caveats: Different sampling times were used for sustained-remission and progressing patients.

To note about this clone: What it recognizes is unknown.

Investigators sought sequencing depths of between 1 in 200,000 and 1 in 1 million T cells. Repertoires were generated with immunoSEQ multiplex PCR, while TCRdb's copy carries only in-frame clones and drops some. The table has some 14,000 clones, roughly 76% seen once. Here the sequenced sample was PBMCs, taken before ibrutinib treatment. The sequence was collected from a human donor with chronic lymphocytic leukemia.

CDR3 bases: TGTGCCAGCACGGTAGGCGGCACTGAAGCTTTCTTT. Protein product: CASTVGGTEAFF. The J gene is TRBJ1-1, the V gene TRBV6-1; no firm D call. The CDR3 runs to 12 residues. The V gene lost 7 bases and the J gene lost 4 bases, with 10 bases spanning the gap. From germline, CDR1 is MNHNS and CDR2 SASEGT.